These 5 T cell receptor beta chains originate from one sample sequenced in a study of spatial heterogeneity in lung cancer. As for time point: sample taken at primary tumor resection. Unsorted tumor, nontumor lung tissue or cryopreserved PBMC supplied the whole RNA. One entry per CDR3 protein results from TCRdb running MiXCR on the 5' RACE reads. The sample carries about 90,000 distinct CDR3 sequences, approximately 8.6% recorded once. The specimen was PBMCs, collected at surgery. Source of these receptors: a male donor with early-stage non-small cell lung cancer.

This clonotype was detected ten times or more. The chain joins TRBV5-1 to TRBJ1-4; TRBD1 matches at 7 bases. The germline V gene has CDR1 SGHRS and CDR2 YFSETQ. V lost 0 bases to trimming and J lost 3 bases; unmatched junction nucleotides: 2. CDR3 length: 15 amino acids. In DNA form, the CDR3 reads TGCGCCAGCAGCTTGGTGGGGACAGCTAATGAAAAACTGTTTTTT. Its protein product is CASSLVGTANEKLFF.

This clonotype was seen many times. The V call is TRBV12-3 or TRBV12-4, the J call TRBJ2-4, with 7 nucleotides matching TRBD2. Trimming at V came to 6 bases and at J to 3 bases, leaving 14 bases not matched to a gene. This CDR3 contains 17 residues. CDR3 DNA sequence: TGTGCCAGCAGCCCTAGCACGGGGGGTAACGTCAAAAACATTCAGTACTTC. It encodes CASSPSTGGNVKNIQYF.

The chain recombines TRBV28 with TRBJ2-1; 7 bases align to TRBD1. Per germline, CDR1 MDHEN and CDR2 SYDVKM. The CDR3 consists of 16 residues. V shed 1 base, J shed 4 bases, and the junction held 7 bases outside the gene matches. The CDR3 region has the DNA TGTGCCAGCAGTTTATTGAGGGGGACAGTTTACAATGAGCAGTTCTTC. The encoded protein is CASSLLRGTVYNEQFF.

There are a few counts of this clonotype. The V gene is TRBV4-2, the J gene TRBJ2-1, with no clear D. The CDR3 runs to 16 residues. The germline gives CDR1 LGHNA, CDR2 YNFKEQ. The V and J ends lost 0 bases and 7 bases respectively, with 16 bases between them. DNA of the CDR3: TGTGCCAGCAGCCAAGACCCCCACTATCCCGATAATGAGCAGTTCTTC. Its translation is CASSQDPHYPDNEQFF.

DNA of the CDR3: TGTGCCAGCTCCAGGACCGGGGGCTATGGCTACACCTTC. Amino acid sequence: CASSRTGGYGYTF. The V and J genes are TRBV7-9 and TRBJ1-2; a possible D gene is TRBD1 (5 bases). Germline V gene sequence: CDR1 SEHNR, CDR2 FQNEAQ (reference sequence). V lost 8 bases to trimming and J lost 4 bases, with 14 bases between them. CDR3 length equals 13 residues.